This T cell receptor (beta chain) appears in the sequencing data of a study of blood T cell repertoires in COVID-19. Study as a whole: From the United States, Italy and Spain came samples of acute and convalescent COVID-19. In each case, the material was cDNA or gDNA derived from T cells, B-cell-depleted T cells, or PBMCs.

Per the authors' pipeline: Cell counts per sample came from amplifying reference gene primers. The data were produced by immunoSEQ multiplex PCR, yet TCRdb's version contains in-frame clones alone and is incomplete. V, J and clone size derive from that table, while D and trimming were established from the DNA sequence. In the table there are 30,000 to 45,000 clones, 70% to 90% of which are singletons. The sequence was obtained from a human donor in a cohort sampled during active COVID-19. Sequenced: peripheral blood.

Written as DNA, the CDR3 is TGTGCCAGCGTCAGGGGTAGCTCCTACGAGCAGTACTTC. Its translation: CASVRGSSYEQYF. The chain recombines TRBV28 with TRBJ2-7; the D gene is possibly TRBD1 (6 bases). The V end was cut by 8 bases, the J end by 0 bases, with 11 bases between. The V gene's germline CDR1 is MDHEN and CDR2 SYDVKM. This CDR3 is built from 13 residues.